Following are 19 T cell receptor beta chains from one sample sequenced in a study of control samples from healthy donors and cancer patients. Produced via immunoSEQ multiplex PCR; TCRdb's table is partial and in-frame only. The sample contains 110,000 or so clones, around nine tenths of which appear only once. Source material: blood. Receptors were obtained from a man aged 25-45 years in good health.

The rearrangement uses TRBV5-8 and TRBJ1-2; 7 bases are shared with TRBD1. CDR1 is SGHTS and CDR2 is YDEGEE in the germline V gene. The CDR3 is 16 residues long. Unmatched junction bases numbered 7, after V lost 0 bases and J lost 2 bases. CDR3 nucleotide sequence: TGTGCCAGCAGCTTGGGGCCATCAGGGGGGAACTATGGCTACACCTTC. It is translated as CASSLGPSGGNYGYTF.

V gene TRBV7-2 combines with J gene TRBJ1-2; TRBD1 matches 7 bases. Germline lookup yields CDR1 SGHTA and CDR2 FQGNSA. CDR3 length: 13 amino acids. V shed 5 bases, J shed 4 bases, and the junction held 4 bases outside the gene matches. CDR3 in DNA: TGTGCCAGCAGCGCATCAGGGGGCTATGGCTACACCTTC. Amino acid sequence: CASSASGGYGYTF.

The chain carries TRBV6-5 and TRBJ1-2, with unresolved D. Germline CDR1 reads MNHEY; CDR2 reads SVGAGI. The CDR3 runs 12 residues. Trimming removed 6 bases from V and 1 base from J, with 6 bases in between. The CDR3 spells CASRRDNYGYTF. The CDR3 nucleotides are TGTGCCAGCAGGAGGGATAACTATGGCTACACCTTC.

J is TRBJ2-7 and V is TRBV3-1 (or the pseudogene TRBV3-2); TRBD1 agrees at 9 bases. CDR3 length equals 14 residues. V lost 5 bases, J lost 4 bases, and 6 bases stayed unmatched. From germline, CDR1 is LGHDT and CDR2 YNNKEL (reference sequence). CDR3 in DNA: TGTGCCAGCAGCGACACAGGGGGCAGTTACGAGCAGTACTTC. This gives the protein CASSDTGGSYEQYF.

CDR3 sequence: CASRVRVGSPLHF. CDR3 DNA: TGTGCCAGTAGAGTGAGGGTTGGTTCACCCCTCCACTTT. This chain links TRBV19 with TRBJ1-6; no clear D gene. V lost 6 bases to trimming and J lost 9 bases, with 12 bases between them. This CDR3 has 13 amino acids. Germline loops: CDR1 LNHDA, CDR2 SQIVND (reference sequence).

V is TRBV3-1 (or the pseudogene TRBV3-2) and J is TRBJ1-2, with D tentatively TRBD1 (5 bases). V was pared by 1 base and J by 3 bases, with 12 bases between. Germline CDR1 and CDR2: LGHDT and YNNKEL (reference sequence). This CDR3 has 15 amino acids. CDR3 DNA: TGTGCCAGCAGCCAAGCCGGGGGTGACGACTATGGCTACACCTTC. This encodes CASSQAGGDDYGYTF.

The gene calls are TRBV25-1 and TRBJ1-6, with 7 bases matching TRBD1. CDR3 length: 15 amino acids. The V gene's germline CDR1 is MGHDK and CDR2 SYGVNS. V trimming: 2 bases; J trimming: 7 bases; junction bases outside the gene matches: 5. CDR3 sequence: CASSEPGTVNSPLHF. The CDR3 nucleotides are TGTGCCAGCAGTGAACCCGGGACAGTAAATTCACCCCTCCACTTT.

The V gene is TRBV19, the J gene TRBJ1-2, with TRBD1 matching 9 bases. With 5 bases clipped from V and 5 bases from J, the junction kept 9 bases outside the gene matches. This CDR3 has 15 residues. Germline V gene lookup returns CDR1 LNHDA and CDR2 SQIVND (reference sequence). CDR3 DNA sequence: TGTGCCAGTAGTTTGGGACAGGGAAATATATATGGCTACACCTTC. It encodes CASSLGQGNIYGYTF.

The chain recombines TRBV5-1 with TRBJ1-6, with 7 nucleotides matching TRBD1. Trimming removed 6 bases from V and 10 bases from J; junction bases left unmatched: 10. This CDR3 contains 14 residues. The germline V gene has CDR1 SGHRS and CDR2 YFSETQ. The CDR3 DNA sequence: TGCGCCAGCAAGGGCCGGGGGACAGACTCACCCCTCCACTTT. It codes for CASKGRGTDSPLHF.

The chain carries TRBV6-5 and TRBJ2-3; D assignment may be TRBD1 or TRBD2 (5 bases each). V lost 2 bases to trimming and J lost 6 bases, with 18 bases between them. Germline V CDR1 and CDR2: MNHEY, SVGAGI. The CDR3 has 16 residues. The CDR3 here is CASSYKTGLTTDTQYF. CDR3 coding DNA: TGTGCCAGCAGTTACAAAACGGGGCTAACAACGGATACGCAGTATTTT.

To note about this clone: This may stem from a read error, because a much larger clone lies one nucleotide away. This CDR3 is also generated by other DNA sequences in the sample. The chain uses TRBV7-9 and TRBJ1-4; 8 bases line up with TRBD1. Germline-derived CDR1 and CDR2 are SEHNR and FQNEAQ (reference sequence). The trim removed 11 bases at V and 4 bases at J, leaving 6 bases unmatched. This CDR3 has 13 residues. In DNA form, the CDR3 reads TGTGCCTCTCAGGGGGCAGGTAATGAAAAACTGTTTTTT. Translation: CASQGAGNEKLFF. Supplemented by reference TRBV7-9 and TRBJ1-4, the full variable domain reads DTGVSQNPRHKITKRGQNVTFRCDPISEHNRLYWYRQTLGQGPEFLTYFQNEAQLEKSRLLSDRFSAERPKGSFSTLEIQRTEQGDSAMYLCASQGAGNEKLFFGSGTQLSVL.

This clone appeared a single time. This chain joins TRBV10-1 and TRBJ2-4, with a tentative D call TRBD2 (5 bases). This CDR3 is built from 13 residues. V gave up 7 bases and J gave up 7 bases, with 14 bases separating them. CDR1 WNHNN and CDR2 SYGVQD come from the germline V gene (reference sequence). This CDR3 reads CASMGEGSNIQYF. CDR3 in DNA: TGCGCCAGCATGGGCGAGGGCTCGAACATTCAGTACTTC.

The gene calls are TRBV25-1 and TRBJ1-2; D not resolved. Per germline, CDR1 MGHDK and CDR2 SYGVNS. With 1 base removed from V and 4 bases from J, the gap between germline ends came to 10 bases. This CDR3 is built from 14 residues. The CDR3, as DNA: TGTGCCAGCAGTGAATTGGCCGGCGTCTATGGCTACACCTTC. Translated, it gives CASSELAGVYGYTF.

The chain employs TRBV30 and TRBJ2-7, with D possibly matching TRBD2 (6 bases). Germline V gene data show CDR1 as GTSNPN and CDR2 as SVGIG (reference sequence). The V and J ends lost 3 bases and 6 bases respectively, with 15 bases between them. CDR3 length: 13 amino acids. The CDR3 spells CAWSPGRGTEQYF. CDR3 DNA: TGTGCCTGGAGCCCGGGACGGGGGACCGAGCAGTACTTC.

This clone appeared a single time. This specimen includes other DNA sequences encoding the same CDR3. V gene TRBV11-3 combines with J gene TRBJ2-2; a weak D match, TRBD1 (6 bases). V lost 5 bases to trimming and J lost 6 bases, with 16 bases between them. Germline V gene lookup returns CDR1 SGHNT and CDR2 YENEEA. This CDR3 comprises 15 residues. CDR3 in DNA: TGTGCCAGCAGCATCGGACAGCCCCTACCCGGGGAGCTGTTTTTT. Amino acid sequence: CASSIGQPLPGELFF.

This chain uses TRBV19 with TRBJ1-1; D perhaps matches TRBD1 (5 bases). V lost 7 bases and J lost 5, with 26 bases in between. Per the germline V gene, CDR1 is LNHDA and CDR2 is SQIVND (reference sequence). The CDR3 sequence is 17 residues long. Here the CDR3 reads CASIVTGLRSGGTEAFF. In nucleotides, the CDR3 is TGTGCCAGTATCGTCACGGGGCTTCGATCTGGAGGGACTGAAGCTTTCTTT.

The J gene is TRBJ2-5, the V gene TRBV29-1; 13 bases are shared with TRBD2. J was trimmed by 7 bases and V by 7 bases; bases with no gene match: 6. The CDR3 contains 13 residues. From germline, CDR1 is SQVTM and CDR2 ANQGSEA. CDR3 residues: CSAILAGGPTQYF. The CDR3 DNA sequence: TGCAGCGCGATACTAGCGGGGGGGCCGACCCAGTACTTC.

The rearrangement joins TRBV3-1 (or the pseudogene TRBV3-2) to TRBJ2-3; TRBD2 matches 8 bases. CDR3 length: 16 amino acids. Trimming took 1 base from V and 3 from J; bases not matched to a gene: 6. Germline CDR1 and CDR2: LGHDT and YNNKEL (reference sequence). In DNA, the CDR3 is TGTGCCAGCAGCCAAGTCCTCGGGGGGGGAACAGATACGCAGTATTTT. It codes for CASSQVLGGGTDTQYF.

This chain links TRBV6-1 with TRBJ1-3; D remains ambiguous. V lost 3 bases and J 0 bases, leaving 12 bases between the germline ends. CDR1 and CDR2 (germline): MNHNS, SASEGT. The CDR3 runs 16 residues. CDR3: CASSDSDVLSGNTIYF. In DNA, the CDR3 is TGTGCCAGCAGTGATTCGGACGTCCTCTCTGGAAACACCATATATTTT.